Given below is one TCR beta chain in context. Sequenced by immunoSEQ multiplex PCR; TCRdb stores in-frame clones only, minus some. The sample holds fewer than 200,000 clones, roughly 90% seen once. The sample originates from a study of T cell responses to AZD1222 COVID-19 vaccine. Germline V lookup: CDR1 MNHEY, CDR2 SMNVEV (reference sequence). Trimming at V came to 2 bases and at J to 8 bases, leaving 6 bases not matched to a gene. This CDR3 region has 15 residues. The V call is TRBV27, the J call TRBJ2-1; 10 bases map to TRBD2. This specimen was peripheral blood, taken 28 days after the second AZD1222 dose. The receptor was derived from an adult who received the AZD1222 COVID-19 vaccine. The CDR3 spells CASSLRGLAPYEQFF. In DNA form, the CDR3 reads TGTGCCAGCAGTTTAAGGGGACTAGCGCCTTATGAGCAGTTCTTC.